This T cell receptor beta chain originates from a study of cytomegalovirus exposure and HLA in healthy donors. Study overall: An analysis done earlier identified approximately 120 million unique TCR beta sequences from 200 million or so T cells.

Notes on this clone: Its antigen is still unknown.

This CDR3 is 14 amino acids long. Trimming took 2 bases from V and 9 from J, leaving 11 bases between them. The germline V gene has CDR1 MDHEN and CDR2 SYDVKM. The PCR used 60 Vbeta and 13 Jbeta primers. TCRdb keeps only in-frame clones here, not all; method: immunoSEQ multiplex PCR. This sample has about 120,000 clones, with around two thirds found just once. Study-level findings and limits: Only CMV serostatus was available as immune exposure information. Sequencing probably produced one cluster of sequence variants that were highly shared. Donors were assumed by presence/absence analyses to have roughly uniform sequencing depth.

This chain connects TRBV28 to TRBJ1-6; D might be TRBD1 (5 bases). The sequence was obtained from a human donor in good health. Material for sequencing was PBMCs. CDR3 residues: CASSLQGTVSPLHF. In DNA, the CDR3 is TGTGCCAGCAGTTTACAGGGAACGGTTTCACCCCTCCACTTT.